Presented here are 29 T cell receptor beta chains from one specimen sequenced in a study of graft-versus-host responses after intestinal transplantation. Using immunoSEQ multiplex PCR, the repertoire was profiled, and TCRdb retains in-frame clones only, with some absent. The sample contains 60,000 to 70,000 clones, roughly 90% of which appear only once. Investigators treated the graft tissue so that it released intraepithelial and lamina propria lymphocytes. The sample was ileum tissue, taken less than 400 days after transplant. The source is a human patient who received an intestinal transplant, so some T cells may come from the graft donor.

The chain couples TRBV2 to TRBJ2-1; D gene unclear. Germline V gene sequence: CDR1 SNHLY, CDR2 FYNNEI. Trimming took 1 base from V and 8 from J, leaving 12 bases between them. The CDR3 spans 14 residues. CDR3 bases: TGTGCCAGCAGTGAAGTGGGCAGTTTTTATGAGCAGTTCTTC. Its protein product is CASSEVGSFYEQFF. The full variable domain, in which reference TRBV2 and TRBJ2-1 provide the parts outside the CDR3, is EPEVTQTPSHQVTQMGQEVILRCVPISNHLYFYWYRQILGQKVEFLVSFYNNEISEKSEIFDDQFSVERPDGSNFTLKIRSTKLEDSAMYFCASSEVGSFYEQFFGPGTRLTVL.

The V gene is TRBV7-9, the J gene TRBJ2-1; 13 bases match TRBD2. The CDR3 is 18 amino acids. After removal of 4 bases from V and 5 bases from J, the junction contained 11 bases not matched to a gene. In germline, CDR1 is SEHNR, CDR2 FQNEAQ (reference sequence). The CDR3 DNA is TGTGCCAGCAGCTACCGGACTAGCGGGAGCACCGGGGACAATGAGCAGTTCTTC. Translation gives CASSYRTSGSTGDNEQFF.

Details on this clone: This same CDR3 is encoded by further DNA sequences in the sample. The CDR3 bases are TGCGCCAGCAGCTTAGGACAGGGGGTCAACGAGCAGTACTTC. This encodes CASSLGQGVNEQYF. V is TRBV5-1 and J is TRBJ2-7; 10 positions agree with TRBD1. J lost 5 bases, V lost 2 bases, and 4 bases had no gene match. The CDR3 totals 14 residues. Germline V gene sequence: CDR1 SGHRS, CDR2 YFSETQ.

The chain combines TRBV28 with TRBJ2-1; TRBD1 agrees at 7 bases. CDR3 length: 14 amino acids. Losses at the gene ends were 3 bases for V and 3 bases for J; bases not matched to a gene: 2. Germline CDR1 reads MDHEN; CDR2 reads SYDVKM. CDR3 nucleotides: TGTGCCAGCAGTTTGACAGGGATCTACAATGAGCAGTTCTTC. This sequence encodes CASSLTGIYNEQFF.

As for this clone: One end of the junction fails to match germline, which may point to a read error. This sequence joins TRBV6-5 and TRBJ1-2; D possibly corresponds to TRBD1 (5 bases). This CDR3 has 13 amino acids. Germline V CDR1 and CDR2: MNHEY, SVGAGI. Written as DNA, the CDR3 is TGTGCCAGCAGTTACGCGCAGGGATATGGCTACGCCTTC. It yields the protein CASSYAQGYGYAF.

The rearrangement joins TRBV5-1 to TRBJ2-1; D not certain. CDR1 and CDR2 from the germline V gene are SGHRS and YFSETQ. V shed 4 bases and J shed 4 bases, with 6 bases lying between them. CDR3 size: 12 residues. The CDR3 DNA is TGCGCCAGCAGCCCGAGATACAATGAGCAGTTCTTC. Translating it yields CASSPRYNEQFF.

The gene calls are TRBV7-7 and TRBJ2-7; no clear D gene. Germline V gene data show CDR1 as SSHAT and CDR2 as FNYEAQ (reference sequence). The CDR3 spans 13 residues. With 5 bases removed from V and 2 bases from J, the gap between germline ends came to 10 bases. The CDR3 sequence is CASSPAGPYEQYF. CDR3 coding DNA: TGTGCCAGCAGCCCGGCAGGACCCTACGAGCAGTACTTC. The whole variable domain, remainder taken from reference TRBV7-7 and TRBJ2-7, is GAGVSQSPRYKVTKRGQDVTLRCDPISSHATLYWYQQALGQGPEFLTYFNYEAQPDKSGLPSDRFSAERPEGSISTLTIQRTEQRDSAMYRCASSPAGPYEQYFGPGTRLTVT.

The chain joins TRBV5-1 to TRBJ1-2, with D perhaps TRBD1 (6 bases). V was clipped by 5 bases and J by 4 bases, with 12 bases between them. Germline CDR1 and CDR2: SGHRS and YFSETQ. The CDR3 sequence is 13 residues long. The CDR3 DNA follows: TGCGCCAGCAGATCAGGGGAGGGCTATGGCTACACCTTC. Residues: CASRSGEGYGYTF.

This chain uses TRBV5-6 with TRBJ1-3, with D unresolved. CDR3 length equals 12 residues. The V end lost 1 base, the J end lost 4 bases, and 3 bases lay between the germline ends. Germline V gives CDR1 SGHDT, CDR2 YYEEEE. The CDR3 DNA is TGTGCCAGCAGCTTGTCCGGAAACACCATATATTTT. Amino acids: CASSLSGNTIYF. The full variable domain, with the rest looked up from reference TRBV5-6 and TRBJ1-3, is DAGVTQSPTHLIKTRGQQVTLRCSPKSGHDTVSWYQQALGQGPQFIFQYYEEEERQRGNFPDRFSGHQFPNYSSELNVNALLLGDSALYLCASSLSGNTIYFGEGSWLTVV.

This clone was seen just once. The V and J genes are TRBV29-1 and TRBJ2-1; D possibly corresponds to TRBD1 (6 bases). Per germline, CDR1 SQVTM and CDR2 ANQGSEA. CDR3 length: 14 amino acids. Trimming took off 6 bases at V and 3 bases at J, with 15 bases between the two ends. The chain's CDR3 is CSVESGTLYNEQFF. DNA for the CDR3: TGCAGCGTGGAGTCCGGGACACTCTACAATGAGCAGTTCTTC.

The V gene is TRBV9, the J gene TRBJ2-1; 9 bases are shared with TRBD1. This CDR3 is built from 15 residues. CDR1 SGDLS and CDR2 YYNGEE come from the germline V gene. The V segment lost 3 bases and the J segment 8 bases; nucleotides outside the gene matches: 9. CDR3 nucleotide sequence: TGTGCCAGCAGCGCTACGACAGGGGGTTTTGATGAGCAGTTCTTC. It encodes CASSATTGGFDEQFF.

The chain joins TRBV27 to TRBJ2-5; 13 bases agree with TRBD2. The germline V gene encodes CDR1 MNHEY and CDR2 SMNVEV (reference sequence). Unmatched junction bases numbered 13, after V lost 3 bases and J lost 0 bases. The CDR3 is made up of 20 amino acids. CDR3 residues: CASSFPPTSGRAWDQETQYF. Written as DNA, the CDR3 is TGTGCCAGCAGTTTCCCCCCCACTAGCGGGAGGGCCTGGGACCAAGAGACCCAGTACTTC.

The chain carries TRBV10-3 and TRBJ1-1; no reliable D call. Deletions cut 9 bases from V and 3 bases from J, with 14 bases between. Germline CDR1 and CDR2: ENHRY and SYGVKD. The CDR3 is made up of 13 amino acids. In DNA form, the CDR3 reads TGTGCCATTTCATCGGCACTTTACACTGAAGCTTTCTTT. The encoded protein is CAISSALYTEAFF.

Only a few counts were recorded for this clone. V is TRBV7-9 and J is TRBJ2-7; weak D call: TRBD2 (6 bases). Germline CDR1 is SEHNR and CDR2 is FQNEAQ (reference sequence). Trimming removed 5 bases at V and 5 bases at J, with 28 bases between. This CDR3 has 18 residues. The CDR3 bases are TGTGCCAGCAGCCCTAGCCGGACTGACTCATACCTAGCGCACGAGCAGTACTTC. Residues: CASSPSRTDSYLAHEQYF.

This clone has a handful of counts. The chain uses TRBV21-1 and TRBJ1-1. TRBV21-1 is a known pseudogene. The CDR3 totals 14 residues. CDR3 DNA: TGTGCCAGCAGCAAAGGAGGATCGAACACTGAAGCTTTCTTT. This gives the protein CASSKGGSNTEAFF.

The rearrangement uses TRBV6-5 and TRBJ2-5, with TRBD1 as a possible D gene (6 bases). Trimming shortened V by 2 bases and J by 0 bases, and 13 bases separated the two germline ends. Looked up from germline, CDR1 is MNHEY and CDR2 is SVGAGI. This CDR3 has 16 amino acids. The CDR3 reads CASSYGTNLYQETQYF. The CDR3 nucleotides are TGTGCCAGCAGTTACGGGACAAACCTGTACCAAGAGACCCAGTACTTC.

The chain is built from TRBV6-5 and TRBJ2-7; a possible D gene is TRBD2 (6 bases). The CDR3 has 14 amino acids. The V gene's germline CDR1 is MNHEY and CDR2 SVGAGI. Between the trimmed V and J ends, which lost 0 bases and 2 bases, there was a span of 8 bases. This chain's CDR3 is CASSYSGGPYEQYF. Here the CDR3 DNA reads TGTGCCAGCAGTTACTCCGGGGGTCCCTACGAGCAGTACTTC.

The sample holds a few counts of this clone. This chain connects TRBV5-1 to TRBJ2-7; weak D call: TRBD1 (6 bases). CDR3 size: 16 residues. CDR1 is SGHRS, CDR2 YFSETQ, per germline. The V end lost 0 bases, the J end lost 7 bases, and 20 bases lay between the germline ends. The CDR3 region has the DNA TGCGCCAGCAGCTTGGCCGGACTCGTTCAAAGGGGGGAGCAGTACTTC. Translated, it gives CASSLAGLVQRGEQYF.

This chain connects TRBV28 to TRBJ2-7; no clear D. In germline, CDR1 is MDHEN, CDR2 SYDVKM. The CDR3 spans 11 residues. V was trimmed by 6 bases and J by 2 bases, leaving 5 bases between them. CDR3 nucleotides: TGTGCCAGCAGCCTCGCCTACGAGCAGTACTTC. As protein: CASSLAYEQYF.

The chain carries TRBV21-1 and TRBJ2-2. TRBV21-1 is deemed a pseudogene. The CDR3 has 16 residues. CDR3 coding DNA: TGTGCCAGCAGCAATAGGACCGAGCACAACACCGGGGAGCTGTTTTTT. It translates to CASSNRTEHNTGELFF.

This rearrangement joins TRBV2 to TRBJ1-1; D ambiguous. The CDR3 is 14 residues long. Germline-derived CDR1 and CDR2 are SNHLY and FYNNEI. The ends were cut back, 0 bases at V and 4 bases at J, with 9 bases in the middle. The CDR3 region is CASSEAKKGTEAFF. CDR3 DNA sequence: TGTGCCAGCAGTGAAGCGAAGAAGGGCACTGAAGCTTTCTTT. The full variable domain, rest sourced from reference TRBV2 and TRBJ1-1, is EPEVTQTPSHQVTQMGQEVILRCVPISNHLYFYWYRQILGQKVEFLVSFYNNEISEKSEIFDDQFSVERPDGSNFTLKIRSTKLEDSAMYFCASSEAKKGTEAFFGQGTRLTVV.

CDR3 nucleotide sequence: TGTGCCAGCAGCTTTGAAACCTCGGACGAGCAGTACTTC. Its protein is CASSFETSDEQYF. This sequence joins TRBV5-6 and TRBJ2-5; D gene unclear. The J call may be incorrect, as the DNA end agrees better with TRBJ2-7. CDR1 is SGHDT, CDR2 YYEEEE, per germline. The CDR3 length is 13 residues.

This clone was counted a single time. V gene TRBV9 combines with J gene TRBJ2-2; D gene ambiguous. From germline, CDR1 is SGDLS and CDR2 YYNGEE. The CDR3 consists of 13 residues. With 0 bases removed from V and 5 bases from J, the gap between germline ends came to 5 bases. The CDR3 spells CASSVEWTGELFF. The DNA of the CDR3 is TGTGCCAGCAGCGTAGAATGGACCGGGGAGCTGTTTTTT.

The V gene is TRBV7-2, the J gene TRBJ1-4; TRBD1 aligns across 7 bases. The CDR3 contains 16 residues. V was clipped by 5 bases and J by 5 bases; unmatched bases: 11. CDR1 and CDR2 (germline): SGHTA, FQGNSA. DNA for the CDR3: TGTGCCAGCAGCCCACGACAGGGTCGGGTAAATGAAAAACTGTTTTTT. Protein sequence: CASSPRQGRVNEKLFF. The full variable domain, in which reference TRBV7-2 and TRBJ1-4 provide the parts outside the CDR3, is GAGVSQSPSNKVTEKGKDVELRCDPISGHTALYWYRQSLGQGLEFLIYFQGNSAPDKSGLPSDRFSAERTGGSVSTLTIQRTQQEDSAVYLCASSPRQGRVNEKLFFGSGTQLSVL.

The chain links TRBV7-3 to TRBJ2-5, with D possibly being TRBD1 (6 bases). Germline CDR1 reads SGHTA; CDR2 reads FQGTGA. Trimming removed 4 bases at V and 5 bases at J, with 11 bases between. The CDR3 loop spans 13 amino acids. The CDR3 loop is CASSSTGRETQYF. DNA for the CDR3: TGTGCCAGCAGCTCGACAGGACGGGAGACCCAGTACTTC.

V is TRBV5-4 and J is TRBJ2-7; tentatively, D is TRBD1 or TRBD2 (7 bases each). Trimming left V 1 base short and J 3 bases short, with 14 bases between. CDR1 is SGHNT, CDR2 YYREEE, per germline (reference sequence). CDR3 length equals 15 residues. CDR3 region: CASSLSGGDFYEQYF. The CDR3 DNA reads as TGTGCCAGCAGCTTGTCAGGGGGGGATTTCTACGAGCAGTACTTC.

The chain uses TRBV6-5 and TRBJ1-6, with D perhaps matching TRBD1 (5 bases). This CDR3 region has 15 residues. Germline V CDR1 and CDR2: MNHEY, SVGAGI. V was pared by 1 base and J by 4 bases, with 8 bases between. The CDR3, as DNA: TGTGCCAGCAGTTACTGGGGGTTATATAATTCACCCCTCCACTTT. Protein product: CASSYWGLYNSPLHF.

The rearrangement uses TRBV5-1 and TRBJ2-3; unclear D gene. CDR1 and CDR2 from the germline V gene are SGHRS and YFSETQ. Trimming stripped 0 bases from V and 0 bases from J, with 2 bases between. The CDR3 is 13 amino acids. As DNA, the CDR3 is TGCGCCAGCAGCTTGGTCAGCACAGATACGCAGTATTTT. This encodes CASSLVSTDTQYF.

CDR3 loop: CASGRAGQPQHF. The CDR3 DNA sequence: TGTGCTAGTGGTAGGGCTGGTCAGCCCCAGCATTTT. The V gene is TRBV12-5, the J gene TRBJ1-5; D unclear. This CDR3 has 12 amino acids. CDR1 and CDR2 (germline): LGHNT, FRNRAP. V lost 5 bases and J 6 bases, leaving 8 bases between the germline ends. The full variable domain, completed using reference TRBV12-5 and TRBJ1-5, is DARVTQTPRHKVTEMGQEVTMRCQPILGHNTVFWYRQTMMQGLELLAYFRNRAPLDDSGMPKDRFSAEMPDATLATLKIQPSEPRDSAVYFCASGRAGQPQHFGDGTRLSIL.